This T cell receptor beta chain was sequenced in a study of T-cell reconstitution after alpha-beta-depleted transplantation in children. Unique molecular identifiers tagged the TCRbeta library. TCRdb fed the PCR reads into MiXCR, producing one record per CDR3 protein. The sample includes roughly 200,000 distinct CDR3 sequences, 8% to 9.5% of them seen just once. The CDR3 runs to 14 residues. Trimming left V 2 bases short and J 7 bases short, with 17 bases between. Germline loops: CDR1 SQVTM, CDR2 ANQGSEA. The origin of this receptor is a human donor who donated a stem cell graft to a child with acute lymphoblastic leukemia. The sample in question was PBMCs from the stem cell graft donor, obtained from the stem cell graft. The chain employs TRBV29-1 and TRBJ1-2; possibly TRBD1 for D (6 bases). This CDR3 reads CSVEKGGAFGGYTF. The CDR3 nucleotides read TGCAGCGTTGAAAAGGGGGGGGCGTTTGGTGGCTACACCTTC.